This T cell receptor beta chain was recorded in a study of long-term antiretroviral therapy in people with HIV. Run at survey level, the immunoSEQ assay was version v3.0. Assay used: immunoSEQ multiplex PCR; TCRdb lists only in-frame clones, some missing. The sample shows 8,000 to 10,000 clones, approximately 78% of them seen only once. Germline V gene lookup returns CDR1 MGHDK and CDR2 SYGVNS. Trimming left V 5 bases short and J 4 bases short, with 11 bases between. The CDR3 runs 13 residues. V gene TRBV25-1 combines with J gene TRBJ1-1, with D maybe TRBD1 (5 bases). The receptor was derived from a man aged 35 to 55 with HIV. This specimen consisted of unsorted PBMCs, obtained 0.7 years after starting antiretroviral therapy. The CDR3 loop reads CASSYQGPTEAFF. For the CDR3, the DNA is TGTGCCAGCAGTTATCAGGGCCCCACTGAAGCTTTCTTT.